Only a few counts were recorded for the clone carrying this TCR beta chain. Its target is unknown. This clone may be a read error of a much larger clone one base away. Germline CDR1 SQVTM, CDR2 ANQGSEA. With 8 bases clipped from V and 12 bases from J, the junction kept 10 bases outside the gene matches. CDR3 size: 11 residues. After constant-region reverse-primer amplification, full-length variable regions underwent semi-nested PCR with Nested Universal Primer A. TCRdb independently ran MiXCR on the 5' RACE reads; one entry per CDR3 protein. The sample includes 34,000 or so distinct CDR3 sequences, more than 20% seen only once; the top ten take about 2.3%. Tregs were sorted as CD4+CD25+CD127-/low cells. Regarding the study as a whole: The TCR gene usage of tumor memory CD4+ T cells clustered together with blood and lymph node memory CD4+ cells and with lymph node naive CD4+ cells. Tumor-infiltrating Treg TCR alpha and beta sequences overlapped most with tumor naive CD4+ T cells, then blood naive.

The sequence derives from a female donor with breast cancer. The specimen sequenced was tumor-infiltrating Tregs sorted from the breast tumor. This sequence joins TRBV29-1 and TRBJ1-2; 9 nucleotides align to TRBD1. The CDR3 coding sequence is TGCAGCACTCGGACAGGGGAAGGCCACACCTTC. Its protein product is CSTRTGEGHTF. The entire variable domain, with the rest obtained from reference TRBV29-1 and TRBJ1-2, is as follows: SAVISQKPSRDICQRGTSLTIQCQVDSQVTMMFWYRQQPGQSLTLIATANQGSEATYESGFVIDKFPISRPNLTFSTLTVSNMSPEDSSIYLCSTRTGEGHTFGSGTRLTVV.